This TCR beta chain was sequenced in a study of Graves' ophthalmopathy and Graves' hyperthyroidism. Investigators amplified TCR beta CDR3 regions from RNA transcripts. First-round RT-PCR relied on HTBI primers, and a second-round multiplex PCR came next. TCRdb ran MiXCR on the multiplex PCR reads and lists one entry per CDR3 protein. Of 1 million to 1.3 million distinct CDR3 sequences listed, about 38% are singletons. In this sample, this clonotype turned up a few times. Its specificity is unknown. General study findings and limits: Using a 13-signature model, the authors split ophthalmopathy from stable hyperthyroidism, with just under 90% sensitivity and around 76% specificity.

V lost 5 bases and J lost 0; bases outside the gene matches: 10. This CDR3 region has 17 residues. Hyperthyroidism cases were recent diagnoses of under 2 months' duration in people aged 18 to 65. As diagnostic evidence, clinical symptoms, serum thyroxine, TRAb, thyroid ultrasound and orbital computed tomography were relied upon. Sequencing was performed on peripheral blood or thyroid tissue (not recorded which). This receptor was taken from an adult man with Graves' hyperthyroidism. The chain joins TRBV12-3 or TRBV12-4 to TRBJ1-5; 7 bases are shared with TRBD1. In DNA, the CDR3 is TGTGCCAGCAGTATTGGACAGGTTCGGCTTAGCAATCAGCCCCAGCATTTT. Protein product: CASSIGQVRLSNQPQHF.